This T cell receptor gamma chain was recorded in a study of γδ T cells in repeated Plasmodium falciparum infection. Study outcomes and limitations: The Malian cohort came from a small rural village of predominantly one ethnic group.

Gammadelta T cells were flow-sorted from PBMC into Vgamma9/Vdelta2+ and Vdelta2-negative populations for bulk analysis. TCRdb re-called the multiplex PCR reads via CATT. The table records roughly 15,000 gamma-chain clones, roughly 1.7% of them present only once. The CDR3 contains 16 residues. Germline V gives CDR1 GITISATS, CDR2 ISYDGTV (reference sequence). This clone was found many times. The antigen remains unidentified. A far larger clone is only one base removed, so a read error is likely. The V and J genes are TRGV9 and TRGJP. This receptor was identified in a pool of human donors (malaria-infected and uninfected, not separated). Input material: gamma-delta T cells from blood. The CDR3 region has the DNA TGTGCCTTGTGGGAGGTGCAAGAGTTGGGCAAAAAAAGCAAGGTATTT. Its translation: CALWEVQELGKKSKVF.